These 8 T cell receptor beta chains were all obtained from the same sample, sequenced in a study of tumor-infiltrating lymphocytes in primary liver carcinoma. Co-extraction yielded RNA and DNA from about 20-30 mg of unsorted bulk tissue. A primer in the constant region served to generate TCR beta cDNA from 450 to 600 ng of total RNA. Three nested multiplex PCR rounds, a slightly modified ARM-PCR, produced the libraries for TCR beta. The first two PCR rounds used TRBV1-TRBV30 forward primers with a C-beta reverse primer, approximately 11 cycles each. One entry per CDR3 protein, called by TCRdb with MiXCR from the multiplex PCR reads. The sample records about 120,000 distinct CDR3 sequences, under 70% being singletons. Material for sequencing was tumor-adjacent normal liver tissue. These receptors were taken from a woman aged 60 to 75 with primary liver carcinoma and hepatitis B virus infection.

As regards this clonotype: A much larger clone lies one base from this, so it may be a read error. The V gene is TRBV5-1, the J gene TRBJ1-2; D possibly corresponds to TRBD1 (6 bases). Germline lookup yields CDR1 SGHRS and CDR2 YFSETQ. This CDR3 has 14 residues. The CDR3 spells CASSQGQSNYVYTF. The CDR3, as DNA: TGCGCCAGCAGCCAAGGACAGAGTAACTATGTCTACACCTTC. The full variable domain, with the rest looked up from reference TRBV5-1 and TRBJ1-2, is KAGVTQTPRYLIKTRGQQVTLSCSPISGHRSVSWYQQTPGQGLQFLFEYFSETQRNKGNFPGRFSGRQFSNSRSEMNVSTLELGDSALYLCASSQGQSNYVYTFGSGTRLTVV.

Details on this clonotype: Since the CDR3 does not end with the conserved phenylalanine or tryptophan, this likely comes from a read error. The rearrangement joins TRBV5-1 to TRBJ2-3, with a tentative D call TRBD2 (6 bases). This CDR3 has 15 residues. The V gene's germline CDR1 is SGHRS and CDR2 YFSETQ. CDR3 residues: CASSLTGEPTYTQYL. The CDR3, as DNA: TGCGCCAGCAGCCTTACGGGGGAGCCCACATATACGCAGTATCTT.

The sample holds many counts of this clonotype. The rearrangement joins TRBV28 to TRBJ2-5; 7 bases line up with TRBD1. The CDR3 extends over 15 amino acids. The germline gives CDR1 MDHEN, CDR2 SYDVKM. Germline trimming cut 4 bases from V and 3 bases from J; bases unmatched to any gene: 8. The CDR3 is CASSYTGTVKETQYF. DNA of the CDR3: TGTGCCAGCAGTTACACCGGGACAGTAAAAGAGACCCAGTACTTC.

The chain combines TRBV6-5 with TRBJ2-1; the D gene is possibly TRBD2 (5 bases). This CDR3 has 13 amino acids. Germline loops: CDR1 MNHEY, CDR2 SVGAGI. Trimming removed 8 bases at V and 4 bases at J, with 12 bases between. In DNA, the CDR3 is TGTGCCAGCGGTCACCGGGATTACAATGAGCAGTTCTTC. It yields the protein CASGHRDYNEQFF.

This clonotype was counted once. The final CDR3 position lacks the conserved phenylalanine or tryptophan, pointing to a likely read error. The limits of the CDR3 on the DNA are not certain, so only TCRdb's listed CDR3 is given. This rearrangement joins TRBV7-8 to TRBJ2-7. The CDR3 totals 14 residues, both ends included. Germline CDR1 is SGHVS and CDR2 is FQNEAQ. The CDR3 spells CASSLARRSYEWYL.

The chain uses TRBV7-2 and TRBJ2-1; 8 bases match TRBD2. From germline, CDR1 is SGHTA and CDR2 FQGNSA. The CDR3 sequence is 13 residues long. The V segment lost 1 base and the J segment 8 bases; nucleotides outside the gene matches: 1. The CDR3, as DNA: TGTGCCAGCAGCTTAGGGCGGGGGGATGAGCAGTTCTTC. Translated: CASSLGRGDEQFF.

This clonotype has ten or more counts. The chain recombines TRBV5-4 with TRBJ2-5; tentative D call: TRBD1 (6 bases). Between the trimmed V and J ends, which lost 4 bases and 7 bases, there was a span of 20 bases. Germline V lookup: CDR1 SGHNT, CDR2 YYREEE (reference sequence). The CDR3 extends over 15 amino acids. CDR3 sequence: CASSSHTGSGGTQYF. Here the CDR3 DNA reads TGTGCCAGCAGCAGCCACACAGGGTCTGGTGGGACCCAGTACTTC. Complete variable domain (other parts from reference TRBV5-4 and TRBJ2-5): ETGVTQSPTHLIKTRGQQVTLRCSSQSGHNTVSWYQQALGQGPQFIFQYYREEENGRGNFPPRFSGLQFPNYSSELNVNALELDDSALYLCASSSHTGSGGTQYFGPGTRLLVL.

Of note for this clonotype: As the CDR3 is not closed by the conserved phenylalanine or tryptophan, this likely results from a read error. This rearrangement joins TRBV11-3 to TRBJ2-2, with 7 bases fitting TRBD2. Germline CDR1 and CDR2: SGHNT and YENEEA. The CDR3 is 13 residues long. For the CDR3, the DNA is TGTACCACCTCGGCGGGAGACACCGGGGAGCTGTTTTAT. Encoded protein: CTTSAGDTGELFY.